This TCR beta chain was observed in a study of siplizumab effects on memory and regulatory T cells. Study-level results: Sequences that were alloreactive and traceable to unstimulated CD4+ memory cells were significantly reduced by siplizumab. Contribution to the alloresponse seemed major for naive T cells, which also seemed more diverse than memory cells.

The method was immunoSEQ multiplex PCR; TCRdb's version includes in-frame clones alone and lacks a portion of them. The data contain nearly 95,000 clones, over 85% of them singletons. CDR1 and CDR2 from the germline V gene are SGHVS and FNYEAQ. The CDR3 runs 15 residues. Trimming removed 3 bases from V and 4 bases from J; junction bases left unmatched: 6. Regarding this clone: The antigen is not known.

The chain couples TRBV7-6 to TRBJ2-7; 10 nucleotides align to TRBD1. The sequence was collected from a human donor in good health. The sample consisted of non-Treg CD4+ T cells sorted from blood. In DNA, the CDR3 is TGTGCCAGCAGCTTGGGGACAGGGGAGGGGTACGAGCAGTACTTC. It specifies CASSLGTGEGYEQYF.